A single count supports the clone carrying this T cell receptor beta chain. Profiled with immunoSEQ multiplex PCR; TCRdb holds only in-frame clones, not every one. The top ten clones hold less than 2% of a sample with more than 80,000 clones, 85% to 90% of them seen once. CDR3 length: 14 amino acids. The V gene end was trimmed by 7 bases and the J gene end by 8 bases; junction bases not matched to a gene: 9. Germline V gene lookup returns CDR1 LGHDT and CDR2 YNNKEL (reference sequence). These data belong to a study of blood T cell repertoires in COVID-19. The chain has TRBV3-1 (or the pseudogene TRBV3-2) and TRBJ1-2; 11 nucleotides align to TRBD1. This TCR was sampled from a human donor with active COVID-19. The donor label of this sample is uncertain. The material sequenced was peripheral blood. DNA of the CDR3: TGTGCCAGCAACACCGGACAGGGGGCGGGAGGCTACACCTTC. Translating gives CASNTGQGAGGYTF.